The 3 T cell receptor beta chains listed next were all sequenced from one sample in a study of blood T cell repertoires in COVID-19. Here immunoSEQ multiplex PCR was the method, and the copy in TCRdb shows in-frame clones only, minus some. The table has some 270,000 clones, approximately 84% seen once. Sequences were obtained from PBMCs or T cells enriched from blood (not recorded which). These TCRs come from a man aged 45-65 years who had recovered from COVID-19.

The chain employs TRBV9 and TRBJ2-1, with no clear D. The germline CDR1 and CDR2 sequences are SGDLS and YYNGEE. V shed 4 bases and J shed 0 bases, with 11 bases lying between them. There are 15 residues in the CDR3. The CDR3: CASSPSASSYNEQFF. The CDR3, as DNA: TGTGCCAGCAGCCCAAGCGCGAGCTCCTACAATGAGCAGTTCTTC.

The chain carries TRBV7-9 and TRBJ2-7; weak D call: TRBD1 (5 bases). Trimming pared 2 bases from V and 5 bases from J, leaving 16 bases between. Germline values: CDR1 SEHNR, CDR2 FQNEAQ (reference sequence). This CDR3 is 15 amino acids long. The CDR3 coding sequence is TGTGCCAGCAGCTTAAAGGGTGGGCAGGGTAACGAGCAGTACTTC. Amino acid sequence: CASSLKGGQGNEQYF.

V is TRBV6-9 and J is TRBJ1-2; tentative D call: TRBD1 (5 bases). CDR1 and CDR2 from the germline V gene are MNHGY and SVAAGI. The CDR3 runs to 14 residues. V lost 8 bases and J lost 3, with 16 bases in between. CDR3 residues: CASAQAGFHYGYTF. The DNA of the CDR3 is TGTGCCAGCGCTCAGGCAGGGTTCCACTATGGCTACACCTTC.